This paragraph reports one T cell receptor beta chain. The CDR3 spans 16 residues. Germline V CDR1 and CDR2: MNHNS, SASEGT. V lost 2 bases and J lost 5; bases outside the gene matches: 9. The data originate from a study of blood T cell repertoires in COVID-19. For the study at large: Acute and convalescent COVID-19 specimens originated in the United States, Italy and Spain. PBMCs, B-cell-depleted T cells, or T cells were the source of the cDNA or gDNA that made up the material.

In the study's own analysis: Researchers report that nucleated cell counts were estimated from reference gene primer amplification. Profiled with immunoSEQ multiplex PCR; TCRdb holds only in-frame clones, not every one. V, J and clone size are those of that table, while D and trimming were read from the DNA. The sample lists over 350,000 clones, roughly 89% occurring once. The rearrangement links TRBV6-1 to TRBJ2-1, with TRBD2 identical over 7 bases. The sample was peripheral blood. This TCR derives from a woman under 40 with acute or convalescent COVID-19. The CDR3 nucleotides read TGTGCCAGCAGTGAACTATTGGCGGGGGATAACAATGAGCAGTTCTTC. It encodes CASSELLAGDNNEQFF.